Detailed here is one TCR beta chain. Its antigen remains unknown. Researchers ran the PCR with 60 Vbeta and 13 Jbeta primers. Measured with immunoSEQ multiplex PCR; TCRdb has only the in-frame clones, and not every one. Among about 150,000 clones, 80% to 90% were seen once, and the ten largest hold 2% to 2.5%. The sample originates from a study of cytomegalovirus exposure and HLA in healthy donors. Study-level background: For the roughly 400 genotyped donors, roughly 80% fell within the Caucasian-associated ancestry cluster.

The CDR3 runs 15 residues. Trimming removed 0 bases from V and 8 bases from J, with 12 bases in between. Germline CDR1 and CDR2: SGHRS and YFSETQ. The study's findings and limits: Trimming of TCR beta V- and J-genes showed a link, identified in a later analysis, to a missense DCLRE1C variant. For most TCR beta V segments, an earlier analysis put the productive rate at about 87% or about 30% of the time. Altogether, about 160 TCR beta chains were recorded as cytomegalovirus-associated.

The receptor comes from a male donor in good health and CMV-seronegative. V gene TRBV5-1 combines with J gene TRBJ1-6, with D uncertain. Sample: PBMCs. CDR3 region: CASSLDGRRDSPLHF. The DNA for the CDR3 is TGCGCCAGCAGCTTGGATGGGCGCCGTGATTCACCCCTCCACTTT.